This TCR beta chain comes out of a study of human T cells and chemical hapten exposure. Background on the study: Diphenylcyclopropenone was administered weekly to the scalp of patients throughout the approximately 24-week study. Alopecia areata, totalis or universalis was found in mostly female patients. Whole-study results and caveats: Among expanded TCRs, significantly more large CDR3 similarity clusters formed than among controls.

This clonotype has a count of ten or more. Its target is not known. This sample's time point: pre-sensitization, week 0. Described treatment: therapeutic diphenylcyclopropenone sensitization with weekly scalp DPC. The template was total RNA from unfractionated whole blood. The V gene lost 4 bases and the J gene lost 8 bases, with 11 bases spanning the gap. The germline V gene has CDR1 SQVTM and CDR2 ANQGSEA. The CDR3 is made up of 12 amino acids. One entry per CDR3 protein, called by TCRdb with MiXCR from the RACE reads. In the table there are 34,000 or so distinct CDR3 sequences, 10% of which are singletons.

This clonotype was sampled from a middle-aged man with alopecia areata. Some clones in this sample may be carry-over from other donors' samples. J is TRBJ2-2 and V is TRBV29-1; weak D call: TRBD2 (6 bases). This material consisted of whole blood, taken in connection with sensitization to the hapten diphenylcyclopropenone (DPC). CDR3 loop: CSVAGDGGELFF. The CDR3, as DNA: TGCAGCGTTGCGGGAGATGGTGGGGAGCTGTTTTTT.